Below are 5 T cell receptor beta chains sequenced from a single sample in a study of cytomegalovirus exposure and HLA in healthy donors. PCR employed 60 Vbeta and 13 Jbeta primers. TCRdb's table, derived via immunoSEQ multiplex PCR, lists solely in-frame clones and lacks some. The table has fewer than 200,000 clones, roughly 76% seen once; the top ten hold more than 1.2%. The sequenced sample was PBMCs. The source is a man aged 55 to 70 in good health and CMV-seronegative.

The chain is built from TRBV11-2 and TRBJ2-2; the match to TRBD1 covers 7 bases. Trimming cost V 1 base and J 4 bases; bases outside gene matches: 6. Germline V gene data show CDR1 as SGHAT and CDR2 as FQNNGV. The CDR3 is 16 amino acids. CDR3 in DNA: TGTGCCAGCAGCTTAGTAGGGGGCCCTGGCACCGGGGAGCTGTTTTTT. Translating gives CASSLVGGPGTGELFF.

V gene TRBV7-9 combines with J gene TRBJ2-4; the match to TRBD2 covers 11 bases. V dropped 4 bases and J dropped 3; count of bases not matched to a gene: 2. CDR1 is SEHNR, CDR2 FQNEAQ, per germline (reference sequence). The CDR3 loop spans 15 amino acids. The CDR3 spells CASSSGTSGKNIQYF. CDR3 DNA: TGTGCCAGCAGCTCCGGGACTAGCGGCAAAAACATTCAGTACTTC.

A few counts support this clone. This rearrangement joins TRBV15 to TRBJ1-5; a possible D gene is TRBD1 (5 bases). Per germline, CDR1 LNHNV and CDR2 YYDKDF (reference sequence). The V end was cut by 9 bases, the J end by 6 bases, with 18 bases between. This CDR3 contains 14 residues. CDR3 DNA: TGTGCCACTGGCGCAGTTGTCAGGGTTCAGCCCCAGCATTTT. This sequence encodes CATGAVVRVQPQHF. Using reference TRBV15 and TRBJ1-5 for the parts outside the CDR3, the full variable domain is DAMVIQNPRYQVTQFGKPVTLSCSQTLNHNVMYWYQQKSSQAPKLLFHYYDKDFNNEADTPDNFQSRRPNTSFCFLDIRSPGLGDTAMYLCATGAVVRVQPQHFGDGTRLSIL.

V and J are TRBV6-1 and TRBJ1-2; TRBD1 agrees at 7 bases. The germline gives CDR1 MNHNS, CDR2 SASEGT. V was pared by 5 bases and J by 7 bases, with 10 bases of the junction left unmatched. The CDR3 contains 14 residues. CDR3 coding DNA: TGTGCCAGCAGTTTAGACAGGGCTGAGTCTGGCTACACCTTC. As protein: CASSLDRAESGYTF.

The chain has TRBV5-4 and TRBJ2-5, with 8 bases that match TRBD1. The CDR3 has 14 residues. With V trimmed by 5 bases and J by 3 bases, 6 bases remained unmatched. The germline V gene has CDR1 SGHNT and CDR2 YYREEE (reference sequence). The CDR3: CASRRAGGEETQYF. In nucleotides, the CDR3 is TGTGCCAGCAGGCGGGCAGGGGGCGAAGAGACCCAGTACTTC.